What follows is one T cell receptor beta chain and its context. The antigen is not known. The CDR3 is 15 residues long. Looked up from germline, CDR1 is MNHEY and CDR2 is SVGAGI. V shed 6 bases, J shed 3 bases, and the junction held 8 bases outside the gene matches. The source of the sample is a study of cytomegalovirus exposure and HLA in healthy donors. Study-level findings and limits: The availability of immune exposure information extended only to CMV serostatus. Within an earlier analysis, most TCR beta V segments proved productive either about 90% or about 30% of the time.

The PCR had 60 Vbeta and 13 Jbeta primers. Original analysis: Roughly 11 million of the roughly 80 million unique TCR beta chains counted in a later analysis were shared. The table came from immunoSEQ multiplex PCR; TCRdb's copy has only in-frame clones and leaves some out. V and J calls and clone size follow that table, whereas D and trimming were derived from the DNA. The repertoire holds tens of thousands of clones, with approximately 78% as singletons. The genes are TRBV6-5 and TRBJ2-3; TRBD2 matches 8 bases. This receptor was obtained from a woman aged 40 to 50 in good health and CMV-seropositive. Sequences were obtained from PBMCs. CDR3 residues: CASRGPTSATDTQYF. The CDR3 nucleotides are TGTGCCAGCAGGGGGCCGACTAGCGCAACAGATACGCAGTATTTT.